This T cell receptor beta chain derives from a study of identifying expanded T cells in peripheral blood. This CDR3 contains 16 residues. The method was immunoSEQ multiplex PCR; TCRdb's version includes in-frame clones alone and lacks a portion of them. The data show 65,000 to 95,000 clones, roughly 90% seen once. The rearrangement joins TRBV21-1 to TRBJ1-1; the table calls TRBD1, which could not be checked here. TRBV21-1 counts as a pseudogene. Sequences were obtained from blood. This clonotype was sampled from a person between 18 and 75 years old in good health. In nucleotides, the CDR3 is TGTGCCAGCAGCAAGAGTCCTCCAGGGGGCGGAACTGAAGCTTTCTTT. This translates into CASSKSPPGGGTEAFF.